A selection of T cell receptor beta chains follows, all from one sample in a study of shared clonotypes between healthy human individuals. Assay used: immunoSEQ multiplex PCR; TCRdb lists only in-frame clones, some missing. Seen here are 780,000 or so clones, approximately 72% observed once, and the top ten hold roughly 1.8%. The material sequenced was memory CD4+ T cells sorted from blood. These receptors were taken from a woman under 40 in good health. Both conserved end residues are part of each CDR3. A D gene is named only where the DNA matches it firmly. Expanded clones are given a class, and other clones once, few, many or no size at all.

v_gene,d_gene,j_gene,abundance,CDR3nt,CDR3aa
TRBV19,TRBD1,TRBJ1-5,NA,TGTGCCAGTAGTATCAGCAGGGGGCATAGGAATCAGCCCCAGCATTTT,CASSISRGHRNQPQHF
TRBV5-6,NA,TRBJ1-2,NA,TGTGCCAGCAGCTTGGGGACGGAGAACTATGGCTACACCTTC,CASSLGTENYGYTF
TRBV19,TRBD1,TRBJ1-1,NA,TGTGCCAGTACCAAGGGGGCGTACACTGAAGCTTTCTTT,CASTKGAYTEAFF
TRBV19,NA,TRBJ2-1,NA,TGTGCCAGTAGTCCCTGGGGGGCAAGCTCCTACAATGAGCAGTTCTTC,CASSPWGASSYNEQFF
TRBV28,NA,TRBJ1-2,NA,TGTGCCAGCACCATAGGTGGGGCAAGTAACTATGGCTACACCTTC,CASTIGGASNYGYTF
TRBV2,NA,TRBJ1-1,NA,TGTGCCAGCTCCAATACGAGGGTAGAGACTGAAGCTTTCTTT,CASSNTRVETEAFF
TRBV19,TRBD1,TRBJ1-1,NA,TGTGCCTCGGAGACAGGGCGAAACACTGAAGCTTTCTTT,CASETGRNTEAFF
TRBV29-1,TRBD2,TRBJ2-7,NA,TGCAGCGTTGAAGATTCGGGGGGGCTAAGTTACGAGCAGTACTTC,CSVEDSGGLSYEQYF
TRBV7-9,TRBD2,TRBJ2-6,NA,TGTGCCAGCAGCTCACGGACTAGCGGGAGATCTGGGGCCAACGTCCTGACTTTC,CASSSRTSGRSGANVLTF
TRBV10-3,TRBD2,TRBJ2-7,NA,TGTGCCATCAGTGCGGGGGGGAGCTCCTACGAGCAGTACTTC,CAISAGGSSYEQYF
TRBV2,NA,TRBJ2-4,NA,TGTGCCAGCAGTGCCCTATCGTCGAGTCCTCTAAACATTCAGTACTTC,CASSALSSSPLNIQYF
TRBV2,NA,TRBJ1-1,once,TGTGCCAGCATTAAGGAGCACACTGAAGCTTTCTTT,CASIKEHTEAFF
TRBV7-3,NA,TRBJ2-1,few,TGTGCCAGCAGCTTAGATCCGTCCTCCTACAATGAGCAGTTCTTC,CASSLDPSSYNEQFF
TRBV5-6,TRBD1,TRBJ1-3,NA,TGTGCCAGCAGCAGGACAGGGTCTGGAAACACCATATATTTT,CASSRTGSGNTIYF
TRBV18,TRBD2,TRBJ2-5,NA,TGTGCCAGCTCACTAGCGGGAGGGGATTACGAGACCCAGTACTTC,CASSLAGGDYETQYF
TRBV2,TRBD1,TRBJ1-5,NA,TGTGCCAGCAGTGGGGACAGGGGTGAGCAGCCCCAGCATTTT,CASSGDRGEQPQHF
TRBV5-5,NA,TRBJ2-5,once,TGTGCCAGCAGCTTGGGATTACAGCGCGGGGAGACCCAGTACTTC,CASSLGLQRGETQYF
TRBV2,TRBD2,TRBJ2-1,NA,TGTGCCAGCAGAAAGACTAGCGGGAGCGGGAATGAGCAGTTCTTC,CASRKTSGSGNEQFF
TRBV5-1,TRBD1,TRBJ2-7,NA,TGCGCCAGCAGCTTGGGAGACAGGGACCTTACGAGCAGTTATTTC,CASSLGDRDLTSSYF
TRBV29-1,NA,TRBJ2-7,NA,TGCAGCGTGGGGGACTCACGCTACGAGCAGTACTTC,CSVGDSRYEQYF
TRBV7-8,TRBD2,TRBJ2-7,few,TGTGCCAGCAGCTTGCTAGCCGGGAGGGTATACGAGCAGTACTTC,CASSLLAGRVYEQYF
TRBV19,NA,TRBJ1-2,NA,TGTGCCAGTAGTACCCGTTCGGGGGGCAATGGCTACACCTTC,CASSTRSGGNGYTF
TRBV5-1,NA,TRBJ2-1,NA,TGCGCCAGCAGCTTGGGGCAAGGTGGGGAGCAGTTCTTC,CASSLGQGGEQFF
TRBV7-9,TRBD2,TRBJ2-1,NA,TGTGCCAGCAGCTTAGAGGGGACTAGCGGGAACAATGAGCAGTTCTTC,CASSLEGTSGNNEQFF
TRBV5-3,NA,TRBJ2-1,NA,TGTGCCAGAAGCTTATCTAGGCAGTTCTTC,CARSLSRQFF
TRBV28,TRBD2,TRBJ2-7,NA,TGTGCCAGCAGTTTAGGGGCGGGACTAGCGGGAGGTATGCAGTACTTC,CASSLGAGLAGGMQYF
TRBV4-2,TRBD1,TRBJ1-4,NA,TGTGCCAGCAGCCAAGATCAGGACCCAGGGGGGAATGAAAAACTGTTTTTT,CASSQDQDPGGNEKLFF
TRBV28,NA,TRBJ1-6,many,TGTGCCAGCAGTCCCAAGACCGGATACCGTCGATCACCCCTCCACTTT,CASSPKTGYRRSPLHF
TRBV6-6,TRBD2,TRBJ2-2,NA,TGTGCCAGCAAGGGACTAGCTGAGACCGGGGAGCTGTTTTTT,CASKGLAETGELFF